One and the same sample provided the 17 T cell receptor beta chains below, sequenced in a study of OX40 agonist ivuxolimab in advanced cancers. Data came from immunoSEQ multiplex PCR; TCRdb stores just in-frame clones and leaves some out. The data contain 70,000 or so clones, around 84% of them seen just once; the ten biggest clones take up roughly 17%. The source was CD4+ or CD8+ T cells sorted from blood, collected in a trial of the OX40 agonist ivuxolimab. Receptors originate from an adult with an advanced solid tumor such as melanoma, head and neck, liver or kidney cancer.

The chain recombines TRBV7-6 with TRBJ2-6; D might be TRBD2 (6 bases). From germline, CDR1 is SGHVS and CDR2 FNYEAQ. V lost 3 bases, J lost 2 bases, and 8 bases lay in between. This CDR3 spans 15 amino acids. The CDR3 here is CASSFPGAGANVLTF. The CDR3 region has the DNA TGTGCCAGCAGCTTCCCGGGGGCTGGGGCCAACGTCCTGACTTTC.

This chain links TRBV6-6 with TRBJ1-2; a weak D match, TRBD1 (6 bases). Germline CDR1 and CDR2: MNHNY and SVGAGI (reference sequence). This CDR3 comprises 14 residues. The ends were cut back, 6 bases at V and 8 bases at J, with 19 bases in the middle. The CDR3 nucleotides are TGTGCCAGCAGGGATGGCAGGGGCGTGGGAGGCTACACCTTC. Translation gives CASRDGRGVGGYTF.

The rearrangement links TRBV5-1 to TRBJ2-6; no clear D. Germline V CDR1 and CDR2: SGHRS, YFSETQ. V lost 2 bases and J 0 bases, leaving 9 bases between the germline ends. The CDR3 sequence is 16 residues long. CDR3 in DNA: TGCGCCAGCAGCTTAAACGGTTTCTCTGGGGCCAACGTCCTGACTTTC. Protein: CASSLNGFSGANVLTF. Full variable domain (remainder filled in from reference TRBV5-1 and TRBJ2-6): KAGVTQTPRYLIKTRGQQVTLSCSPISGHRSVSWYQQTPGQGLQFLFEYFSETQRNKGNFPGRFSGRQFSNSRSEMNVSTLELGDSALYLCASSLNGFSGANVLTFGAGSRLTVL.

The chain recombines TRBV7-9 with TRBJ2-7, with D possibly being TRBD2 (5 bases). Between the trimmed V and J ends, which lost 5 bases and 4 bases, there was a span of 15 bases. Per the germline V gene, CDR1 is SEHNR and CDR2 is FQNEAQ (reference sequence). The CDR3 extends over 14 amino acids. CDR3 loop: CASSQDQWEYEQYF. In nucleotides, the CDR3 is TGTGCCAGCAGCCAAGATCAGTGGGAGTACGAGCAGTACTTC. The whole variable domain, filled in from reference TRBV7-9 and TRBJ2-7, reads DTGVSQNPRHKITKRGQNVTFRCDPISEHNRLYWYRQTLGQGPEFLTYFQNEAQLEKSRLLSDRFSAERPKGSFSTLEIQRTEQGDSAMYLCASSQDQWEYEQYFGPGTRLTVT.

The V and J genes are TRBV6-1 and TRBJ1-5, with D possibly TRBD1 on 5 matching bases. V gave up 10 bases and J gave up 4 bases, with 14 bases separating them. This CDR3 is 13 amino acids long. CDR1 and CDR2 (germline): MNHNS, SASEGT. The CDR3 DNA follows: TGTGCCACCCTGTGGGGCATAAATCAGCCCCAGCATTTT. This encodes CATLWGINQPQHF.

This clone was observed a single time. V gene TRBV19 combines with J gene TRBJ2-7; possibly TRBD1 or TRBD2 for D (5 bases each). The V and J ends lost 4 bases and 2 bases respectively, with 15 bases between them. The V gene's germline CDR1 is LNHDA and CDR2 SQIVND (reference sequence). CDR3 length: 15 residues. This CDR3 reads CASSTPGTYPYEQYF. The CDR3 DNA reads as TGTGCCAGTAGTACCCCCGGGACGTACCCCTACGAGCAGTACTTC.

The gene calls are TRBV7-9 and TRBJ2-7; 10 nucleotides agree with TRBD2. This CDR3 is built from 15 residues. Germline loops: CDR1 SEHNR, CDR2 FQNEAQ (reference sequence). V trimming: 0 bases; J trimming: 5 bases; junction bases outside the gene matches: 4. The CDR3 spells CASSLAGTSADEQYF. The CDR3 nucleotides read TGTGCCAGCAGCTTAGCCGGGACTAGCGCTGACGAGCAGTACTTC.

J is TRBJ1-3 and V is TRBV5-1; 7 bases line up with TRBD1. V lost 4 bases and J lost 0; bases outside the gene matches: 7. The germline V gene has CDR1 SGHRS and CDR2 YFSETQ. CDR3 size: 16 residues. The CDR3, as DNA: TGCGCCAGCAGCCCACAGACAGGGAACTCTGGAAACACCATATATTTT. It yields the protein CASSPQTGNSGNTIYF.

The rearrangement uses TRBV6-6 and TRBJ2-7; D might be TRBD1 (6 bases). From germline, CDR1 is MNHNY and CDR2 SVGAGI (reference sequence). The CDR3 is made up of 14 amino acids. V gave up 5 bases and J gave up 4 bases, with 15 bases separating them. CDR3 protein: CASSHRDTVYEQYF. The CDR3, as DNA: TGTGCCAGCAGTCATAGGGACACCGTATACGAGCAGTACTTC.

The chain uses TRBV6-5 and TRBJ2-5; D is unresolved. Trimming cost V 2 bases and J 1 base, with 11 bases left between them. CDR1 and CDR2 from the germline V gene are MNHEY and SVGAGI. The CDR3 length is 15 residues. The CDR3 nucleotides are TGTGCCAGCAGTTACCCGGGCGCCAGCCAAGAGACCCAGTACTTC. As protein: CASSYPGASQETQYF.

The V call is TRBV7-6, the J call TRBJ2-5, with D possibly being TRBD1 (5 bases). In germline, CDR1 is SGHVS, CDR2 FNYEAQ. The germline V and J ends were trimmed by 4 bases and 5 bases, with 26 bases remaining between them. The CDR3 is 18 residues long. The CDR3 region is CASSSPSRPGRARETQYF. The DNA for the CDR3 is TGTGCCAGCAGCTCCCCCAGCCGGCCAGGGCGTGCACGGGAGACCCAGTACTTC.

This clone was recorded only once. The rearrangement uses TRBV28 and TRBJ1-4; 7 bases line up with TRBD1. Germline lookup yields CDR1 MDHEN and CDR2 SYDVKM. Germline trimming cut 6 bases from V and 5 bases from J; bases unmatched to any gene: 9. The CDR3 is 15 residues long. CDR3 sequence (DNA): TGTGCCAGCAGACCAACAGGGGCGCAAAATGAAAAACTGTTTTTT. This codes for CASRPTGAQNEKLFF.

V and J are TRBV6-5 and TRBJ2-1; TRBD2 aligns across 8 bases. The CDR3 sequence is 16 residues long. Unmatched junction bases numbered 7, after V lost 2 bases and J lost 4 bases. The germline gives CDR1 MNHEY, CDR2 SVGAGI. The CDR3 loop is CASSYGLAGLYNEQFF. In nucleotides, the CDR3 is TGTGCCAGCAGTTACGGCCTAGCGGGTTTGTACAATGAGCAGTTCTTC.

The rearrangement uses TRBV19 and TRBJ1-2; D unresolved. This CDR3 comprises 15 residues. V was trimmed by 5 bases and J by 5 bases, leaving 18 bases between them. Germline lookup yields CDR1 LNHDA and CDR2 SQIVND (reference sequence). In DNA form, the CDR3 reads TGTGCCAGTAGTTACCCGGGCCAAATAGCGTATGGCTACACCTTC. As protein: CASSYPGQIAYGYTF.

The CDR3 spells CASSYSGRDTQYF. The CDR3 coding sequence is TGTGCCAGCAGTTACTCTGGGAGAGATACGCAGTATTTT. The chain couples TRBV6-6 to TRBJ2-3, with a tentative D call TRBD2 (5 bases). Germline values: CDR1 MNHNY, CDR2 SVGAGI (reference sequence). The CDR3 totals 13 residues. V lost 0 bases and J 5 bases, leaving 6 bases between the germline ends.

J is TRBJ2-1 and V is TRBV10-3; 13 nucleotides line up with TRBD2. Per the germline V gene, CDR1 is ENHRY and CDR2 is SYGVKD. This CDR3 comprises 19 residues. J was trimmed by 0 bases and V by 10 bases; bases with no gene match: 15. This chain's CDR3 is CATTPLLAGGPNSYNEQFF. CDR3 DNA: TGTGCCACGACGCCCTTACTAGCGGGAGGGCCCAACTCCTACAATGAGCAGTTCTTC.

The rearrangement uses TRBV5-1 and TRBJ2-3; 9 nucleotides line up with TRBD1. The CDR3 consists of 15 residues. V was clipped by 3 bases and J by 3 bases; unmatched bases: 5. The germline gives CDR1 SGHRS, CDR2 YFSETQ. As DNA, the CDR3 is TGCGCCAGCAGCTCCGGGACAGGGATAACAGATACGCAGTATTTT. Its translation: CASSSGTGITDTQYF. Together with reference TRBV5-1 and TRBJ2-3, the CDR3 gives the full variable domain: KAGVTQTPRYLIKTRGQQVTLSCSPISGHRSVSWYQQTPGQGLQFLFEYFSETQRNKGNFPGRFSGRQFSNSRSEMNVSTLELGDSALYLCASSSGTGITDTQYFGPGTRLTVL.